These 14 T cell receptor beta chains share one sample of origin, sequenced in a study of T cells in Graves' hyperthyroidism and ophthalmopathy. Using RNA transcripts as the source, TCR beta CDR3 regions were amplified. HTBI primers were employed in a first-round RT-PCR of the TCR CDR3. TCRdb re-called the multiplex PCR reads with MiXCR, one entry per CDR3 protein. There are hundreds of thousands of distinct CDR3 sequences in the sample; 45% occur only once, and 7% to 7.5% lies in the top ten. Sequenced material: peripheral blood or thyroid tissue (not recorded which). The origin of the receptors is an adult man with Graves' disease, either hyperthyroidism or ophthalmopathy (not recorded which).

J is TRBJ2-5 and V is TRBV20-1; D gene ambiguous. CDR3 length: 11 amino acids. Germline V CDR1 and CDR2: DFQATT, SNEGSKA (reference sequence). The V and J ends lost 5 bases and 10 bases respectively, with 14 bases between them. The CDR3 coding sequence is TGCAGTGCTGGCCCCCAAGTGGGCCAGTACTTC. It codes for CSAGPQVGQYF.

The gene calls are TRBV10-2 and TRBJ2-3; TRBD2 might be the D (6 bases). V was cut by 1 base and J by 5 bases, with 10 bases left in between. The CDR3 extends over 14 amino acids. In germline, CDR1 is WSHSY, CDR2 SAAADI. CDR3 amino acids: CASSEFTSLDTQYF. In nucleotides, the CDR3 is TGCGCCAGCAGTGAGTTTACTAGCTTAGATACGCAGTATTTT.

The CDR3, as DNA: TGTGCTGGGGAGGGGGACTACGAGCAGTACTTC. Protein: CAGEGDYEQYF. V usage is TRBV7-2 and J usage is TRBJ2-7; weak D call: TRBD2 (7 bases). The CDR3 runs to 11 residues. The V gene's germline CDR1 is SGHTA and CDR2 FQGNSA.

This clonotype was detected a few times. V is TRBV7-9 and J is TRBJ1-6; weak D call: TRBD1 (6 bases). V was cut by 6 bases and J by 6 bases, with 18 bases left in between. Germline lookup yields CDR1 SEHNR and CDR2 FQNEAQ (reference sequence). This CDR3 has 16 residues. The CDR3 sequence is CASSEAGASGNSPLHF. The CDR3 DNA reads TGTGCCAGCAGTGAAGCAGGGGCCAGTGGTAATTCACCCCTCCACTTT.

The chain joins TRBV5-1 to TRBJ2-2, with 7 nucleotides matching TRBD1. Germline trimming cut 4 bases from V and 3 bases from J; bases unmatched to any gene: 9. CDR1 is SGHRS and CDR2 is YFSETQ in the germline V gene. The CDR3 covers 16 residues. CDR3 region: CASSTGQAGYTGELFF. The DNA of the CDR3 is TGCGCCAGCAGCACTGGACAGGCGGGTTACACCGGGGAGCTGTTTTTT. The entire variable domain, with the rest obtained from reference TRBV5-1 and TRBJ2-2, is as follows: KAGVTQTPRYLIKTRGQQVTLSCSPISGHRSVSWYQQTPGQGLQFLFEYFSETQRNKGNFPGRFSGRQFSNSRSEMNVSTLELGDSALYLCASSTGQAGYTGELFFGEGSRLTVL.

This clonotype was observed a handful of times. This chain links TRBV19 with TRBJ1-5, with D hard to call. V was clipped by 9 bases and J by 4 bases, with 22 bases between them. Per the germline V gene, CDR1 is LNHDA and CDR2 is SQIVND (reference sequence). The CDR3 has 16 amino acids. CDR3 DNA sequence: TGTGCCAGCGCTACCCCTGGGTGGTTTCGGAATCAGCCCCAGCATTTT. It is translated as CASATPGWFRNQPQHF.

The chain has TRBV20-1 and TRBJ2-7; TRBD2 might be the D (7 bases). Per germline, CDR1 DFQATT and CDR2 SNEGSKA (reference sequence). This CDR3 spans 16 amino acids. V was trimmed by 3 bases and J by 2 bases, leaving 20 bases between them. The CDR3 DNA reads as TGCAGTGCTAGTCCTGGGGGCGGGAGAAGGACCTACGAGCAGTACTTC. Residues: CSASPGGGRRTYEQYF.

This CDR3 reads CASSLSWFGGNTIYF. The CDR3 bases are TGTGCCAGCAGTTTATCTTGGTTCGGAGGAAACACCATATATTTT. The chain recombines TRBV25-1 with TRBJ1-3; D is ambiguous. V shed 5 bases and J shed 4 bases, with 15 bases lying between them. The CDR3 covers 15 residues. CDR1 is MGHDK and CDR2 is SYGVNS in the germline V gene.

The chain carries TRBV7-9 and TRBJ1-1; the D gene is possibly TRBD1 (5 bases). CDR1 is SEHNR and CDR2 is FQNEAQ in the germline V gene (reference sequence). The length of the CDR3 is 15 residues. With 1 base removed from V and 1 base from J, the gap between germline ends came to 10 bases. This CDR3 reads CASSLGRQPNTEAFF. The CDR3 DNA is TGTGCCAGCAGCTTAGGACGACAGCCGAACACTGAAGCTTTCTTT.

Note on this clonotype: With a much larger clone just one base away, this may be a read error. V usage is TRBV10-3 and J usage is TRBJ2-7; weak D call: TRBD2 (5 bases). This CDR3 spans 13 amino acids. V was trimmed by 6 bases and J by 4 bases, leaving 13 bases between them. The germline V gene encodes CDR1 ENHRY and CDR2 SYGVKD. Here the CDR3 DNA reads TGTGCCATCAGCCCGGACGGAGGTTACGAGCAGTACTTC. It translates to CAISPDGGYEQYF.

The chain uses TRBV7-2 and TRBJ2-5; 9 bases are shared with TRBD2. V lost 5 bases and J lost 4; bases outside the gene matches: 14. This CDR3 has 17 amino acids. Germline V CDR1 and CDR2: SGHTA, FQGNSA. The CDR3 loop is CASSQEGQRGVGETQYF. For the CDR3, the DNA is TGTGCCAGCAGCCAAGAGGGCCAGCGGGGGGTGGGAGAGACCCAGTACTTC.

The chain is built from TRBV7-2 and TRBJ2-2; 9 nucleotides align to TRBD2. Per the germline V gene, CDR1 is SGHTA and CDR2 is FQGNSA. The CDR3 spans 18 residues. The V segment lost 6 bases and the J segment 1 base; nucleotides outside the gene matches: 12. In DNA form, the CDR3 reads TGTGCCAGCAGTTTTCTACTGGCGCGGGGGGGGAACACCGGGGAGCTGTTTTTT. This codes for CASSFLLARGGNTGELFF. The full variable domain, completed using reference TRBV7-2 and TRBJ2-2, is GAGVSQSPSNKVTEKGKDVELRCDPISGHTALYWYRQSLGQGLEFLIYFQGNSAPDKSGLPSDRFSAERTGGSVSTLTIQRTQQEDSAVYLCASSFLLARGGNTGELFFGEGSRLTVL.

The chain joins TRBV7-9 to TRBJ1-2; D is unresolved. The length of the CDR3 is 15 residues. Germline V CDR1 and CDR2: SEHNR, FQNEAQ (reference sequence). Trimming removed 5 bases from V and 4 bases from J, with 17 bases in between. Written as DNA, the CDR3 is TGTGCCAGCAGCCAAGGGCTGCGTAGCGGCTATGGCTACACCTTC. Its protein product is CASSQGLRSGYGYTF.

This clonotype has a handful of counts. The chain has TRBV12-3 or TRBV12-4 and TRBJ2-5; weak D call: TRBD1 (5 bases). Trimming took off 2 bases at V and 5 bases at J, with 15 bases between the two ends. The CDR3 covers 15 residues. The CDR3 region is CASSLMSFRVETQYF. The CDR3 DNA follows: TGTGCCAGCAGTTTAATGAGTTTCAGGGTGGAGACCCAGTACTTC.